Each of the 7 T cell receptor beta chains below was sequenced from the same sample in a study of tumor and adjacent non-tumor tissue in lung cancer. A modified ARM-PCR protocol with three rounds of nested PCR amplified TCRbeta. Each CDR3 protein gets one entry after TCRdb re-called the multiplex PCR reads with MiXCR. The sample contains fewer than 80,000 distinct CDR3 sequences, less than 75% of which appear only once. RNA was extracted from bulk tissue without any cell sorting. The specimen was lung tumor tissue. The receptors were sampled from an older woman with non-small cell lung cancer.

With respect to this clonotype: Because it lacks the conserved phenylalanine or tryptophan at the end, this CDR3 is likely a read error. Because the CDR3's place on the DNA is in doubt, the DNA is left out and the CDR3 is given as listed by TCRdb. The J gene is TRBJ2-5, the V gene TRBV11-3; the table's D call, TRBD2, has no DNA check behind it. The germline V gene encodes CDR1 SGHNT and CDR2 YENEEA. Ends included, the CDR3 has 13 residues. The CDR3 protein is CASNPSGVETQYI.

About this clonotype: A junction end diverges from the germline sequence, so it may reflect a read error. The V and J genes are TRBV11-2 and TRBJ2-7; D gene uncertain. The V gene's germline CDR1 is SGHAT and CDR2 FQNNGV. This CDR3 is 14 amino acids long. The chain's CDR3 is CASSLDIAAYEQYF. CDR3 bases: TGTGCCAGTAGCTTAGATATTGCAGCCTACGAGCAGTACTTC.

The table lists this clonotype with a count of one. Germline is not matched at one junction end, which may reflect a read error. CDR3 in DNA: TGCAGTACTAGAGGAGACGTAGCGGGGCCTTACACAGATACGCAGTATTTT. Its protein product is CSTRGDVAGPYTDTQYF. The gene calls are TRBV20-1 and TRBJ2-3, with 8 bases fitting TRBD2. Germline V gives CDR1 DFQATT, CDR2 SNEGSKA (reference sequence). The CDR3 has 17 amino acids.

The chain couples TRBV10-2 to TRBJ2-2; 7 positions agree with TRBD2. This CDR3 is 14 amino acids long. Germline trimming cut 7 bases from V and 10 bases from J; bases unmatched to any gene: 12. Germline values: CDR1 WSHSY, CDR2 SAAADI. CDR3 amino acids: CASTSGREAVELFF. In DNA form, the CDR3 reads TGCGCCAGCACTAGCGGTAGAGAGGCCGTGGAGCTGTTTTTT.

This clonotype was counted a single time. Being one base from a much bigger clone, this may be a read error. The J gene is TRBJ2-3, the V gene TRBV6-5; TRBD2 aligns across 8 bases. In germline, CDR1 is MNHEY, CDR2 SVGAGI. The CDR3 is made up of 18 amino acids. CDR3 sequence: CANSYSTVLGRAPDTQYF. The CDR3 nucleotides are TGTGCCAACAGTTACTCGACCGTCCTCGGGAGGGCCCCAGATACGCAGTATTTT.

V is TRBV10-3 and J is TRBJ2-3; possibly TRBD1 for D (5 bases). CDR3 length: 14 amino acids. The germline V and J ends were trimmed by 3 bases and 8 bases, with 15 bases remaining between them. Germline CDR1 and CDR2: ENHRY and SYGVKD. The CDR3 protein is CAISDRANAGTQYF. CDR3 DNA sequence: TGTGCCATCAGTGACAGGGCCAACGCAGGTACGCAGTATTTT.

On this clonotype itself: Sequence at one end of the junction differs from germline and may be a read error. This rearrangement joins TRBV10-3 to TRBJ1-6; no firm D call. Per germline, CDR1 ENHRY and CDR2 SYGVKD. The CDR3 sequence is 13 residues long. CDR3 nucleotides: TGTCCCATCAGTGAGAAAAGTAATTCACCCCTCCATTTT. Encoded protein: CPISEKSNSPLHF.